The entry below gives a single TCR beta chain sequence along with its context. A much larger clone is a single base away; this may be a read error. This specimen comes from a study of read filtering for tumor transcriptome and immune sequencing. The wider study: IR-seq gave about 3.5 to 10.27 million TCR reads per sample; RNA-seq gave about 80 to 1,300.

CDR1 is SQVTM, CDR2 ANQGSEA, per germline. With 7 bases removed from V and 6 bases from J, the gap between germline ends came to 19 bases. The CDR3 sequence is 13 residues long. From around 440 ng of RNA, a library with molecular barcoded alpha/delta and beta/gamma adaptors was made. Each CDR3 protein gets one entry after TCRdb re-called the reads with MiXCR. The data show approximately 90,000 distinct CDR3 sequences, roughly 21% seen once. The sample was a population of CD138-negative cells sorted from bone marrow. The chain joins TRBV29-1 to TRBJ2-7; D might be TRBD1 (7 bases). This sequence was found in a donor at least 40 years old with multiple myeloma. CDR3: CSAGGGPGGEQYF. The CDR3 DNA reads TGCAGCGCTGGGGGAGGCCCAGGGGGCGAGCAGTACTTC.